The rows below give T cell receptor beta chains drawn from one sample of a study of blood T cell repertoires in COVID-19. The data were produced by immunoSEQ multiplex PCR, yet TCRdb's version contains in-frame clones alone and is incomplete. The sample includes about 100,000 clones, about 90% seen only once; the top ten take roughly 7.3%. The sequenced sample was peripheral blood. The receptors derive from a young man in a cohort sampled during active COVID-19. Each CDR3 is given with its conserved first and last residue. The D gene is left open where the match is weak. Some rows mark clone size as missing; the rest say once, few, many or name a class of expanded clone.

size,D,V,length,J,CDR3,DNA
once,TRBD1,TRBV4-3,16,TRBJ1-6,CASSQGTGEKNSPLHF,TGCGCCAGCAGCCAAGGGACAGGGGAAAAGAATTCACCCCTCCACTTT
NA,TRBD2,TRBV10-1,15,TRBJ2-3,CASSASGGPTDTQYF,TGCGCCAGCAGCGCTAGCGGGGGGCCCACAGATACGCAGTATTTT
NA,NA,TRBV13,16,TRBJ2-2,CASSILLERRTGELFF,TGTGCCAGCAGCATCCTACTAGAGAGAAGGACCGGGGAGCTGTTTTTT
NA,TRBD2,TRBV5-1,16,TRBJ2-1,CASSPEPSGVRNEQFF,TGCGCCAGCAGCCCTGAACCTAGCGGGGTACGGAATGAGCAGTTCTTC
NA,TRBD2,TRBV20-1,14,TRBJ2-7,CSASSGGLSYEQYF,TGCAGTGCTAGTAGCGGGGGGCTCTCCTACGAGCAGTACTTC
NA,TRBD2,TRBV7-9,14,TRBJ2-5,CASSTVAGLETQYF,TGTGCCAGCAGCACCGTAGCGGGGTTAGAGACCCAGTACTTC
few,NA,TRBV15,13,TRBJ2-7,CATSRVDSYEQYF,TGTGCCACCAGCAGAGTGGACAGCTACGAGCAGTACTTC
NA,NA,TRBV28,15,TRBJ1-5,CASSWGQGHNQPQHF,TGTGCCAGCAGTTGGGGCCAGGGGCACAATCAGCCCCAGCATTTT
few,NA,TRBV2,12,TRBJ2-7,CASSGLVNEQYF,TGTGCCAGCAGTGGGCTAGTTAACGAGCAGTACTTC
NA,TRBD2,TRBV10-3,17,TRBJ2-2,CAISDPEVAGYTGELFF,TGTGCCATCAGTGACCCCGAGGTAGCGGGATACACCGGGGAGCTGTTTTTT
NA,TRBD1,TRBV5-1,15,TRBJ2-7,CASSPRSGQGSEQYF,TGCGCCAGCAGCCCCCGGTCGGGACAGGGTTCCGAGCAGTACTTC
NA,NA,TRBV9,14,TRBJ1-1,CASSVGQLNTEAFF,TGTGCCAGCAGCGTTGGGCAACTGAACACTGAAGCTTTCTTT
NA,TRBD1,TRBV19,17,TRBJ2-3,CASSFGTGGSSTDTQYF,TGTGCCAGTAGTTTCGGGACAGGGGGTTCTAGCACAGATACGCAGTATTTT
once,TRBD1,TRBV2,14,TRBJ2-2,CAIRQGRYTGELFF,TGTGCCATCAGACAGGGGAGATACACCGGGGAGCTGTTTTTT
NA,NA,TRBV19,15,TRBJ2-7,CASSKTGLGTYEQYF,TGTGCCAGTTCTAAGACAGGTTTAGGAACCTACGAGCAGTACTTC
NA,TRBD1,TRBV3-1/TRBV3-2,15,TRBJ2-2,CASSQSPGGTGELFF,TGTGCCAGCAGCCAATCCCCAGGGGGCACCGGGGAGCTGTTTTTT
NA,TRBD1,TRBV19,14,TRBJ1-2,CASSTAGTAYGYTF,TGTGCCAGTAGCACCGCCGGGACAGCGTATGGCTACACCTTC
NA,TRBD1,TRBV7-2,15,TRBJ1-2,CASSPGTGGAAGYTF,TGTGCCAGCAGTCCCGGGACAGGGGGCGCAGCTGGCTACACCTTC
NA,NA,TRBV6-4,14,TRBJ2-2,CASTPQAGTGELFF,TGTGCCAGCACCCCGCAGGCGGGGACCGGGGAGCTGTTTTTT
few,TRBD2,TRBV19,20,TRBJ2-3,CASSTYRLAGGPESTDTQYF,TGTGCCAGTAGTACGTACCGACTAGCGGGGGGCCCGGAAAGCACAGATACGCAGTATTTT
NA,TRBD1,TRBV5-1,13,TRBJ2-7,CASSAQGIHEQYF,TGCGCCAGCAGCGCACAGGGGATCCACGAGCAGTACTTC
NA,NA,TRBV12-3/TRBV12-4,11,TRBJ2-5,CASRSGVTQYF,TGTGCCAGCAGGTCGGGGGTGACCCAGTACTTC
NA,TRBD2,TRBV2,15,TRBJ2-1,CASLPSGALYNEQFF,TGTGCCAGTTTACCGAGCGGGGCCCTCTACAATGAGCAGTTCTTC
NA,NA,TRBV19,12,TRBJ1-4,CASSIRGEKLFF,TGTGCCAGTAGTATCAGGGGTGAAAAACTGTTTTTT
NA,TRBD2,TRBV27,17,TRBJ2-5,CASRSGLAGGRGETQYF,TGTGCCAGCAGAAGTGGACTAGCGGGGGGTCGAGGGGAGACCCAGTACTTC
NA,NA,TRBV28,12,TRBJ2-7,CASSLLSYEQYF,TGTGCCAGCAGTTTATTGAGCTACGAGCAGTACTTC
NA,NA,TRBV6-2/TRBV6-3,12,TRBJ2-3,CASSYPAVPQYF,TGTGCCAGCAGTTACCCTGCGGTTCCGCAGTATTTT
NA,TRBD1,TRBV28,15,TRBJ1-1,CASSPPTGYHTEAFF,TGTGCCAGCAGTCCCCCGACAGGGTATCACACTGAAGCTTTCTTT
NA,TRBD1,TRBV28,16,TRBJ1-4,CASSTGQGVHSLKLFF,TGTGCCAGCAGTACGGGACAGGGGGTCCACTCCCTGAAACTGTTTTTT
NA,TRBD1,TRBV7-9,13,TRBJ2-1,CASGDRERNEQFF,TGTGCCAGCGGGGACAGGGAGAGGAATGAGCAGTTCTTC
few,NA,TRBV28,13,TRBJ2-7,CASSSTQGYEQYF,TGTGCCAGCAGTTCAACACAGGGATACGAGCAGTACTTC
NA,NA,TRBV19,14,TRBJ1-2,CASSWAGRNYGYTF,TGTGCCAGTAGTTGGGCAGGGCGGAACTATGGCTACACCTTC